This T cell receptor (beta chain) came from a study of sequential checkpoint blockade in melanoma (dated by TCRdb to the late 2010s). A note on the overall study: Using 1:1 randomization, the trial assigned patients either to first-line nivolumab followed by ipilimumab (arm A) or to ipilimumab followed by nivolumab (arm B). Maintenance nivolumab was given following each of the two trial sequences.

About this clone: Its antigen is still unknown. No much larger clone exists at a distance of one base, and base qualities are not known.

TCRbeta CDR3 regions were immunosequenced from genomic DNA with the immunoSEQ Assay. Genomic DNA was amplified by bias-controlled multiplex PCR before high-throughput sequencing. As for the authors' bioinformatics: To quantify the absolute abundance of each unique TCRbeta CDR3 region, the sequences were collapsed and filtered. Clonality, defined as 1 minus Pielou's evenness, was calculated using only productive rearrangements. A previously published method was used to identify clones with significantly greater frequencies in on-treatment samples than in baseline samples. TCRdb took this table from immuneACCESS and kept in-frame rearrangements with V and J called. Such tables lack part of the clones; where checked against another copy, unresolved V genes explain under half of the gap, and the rest is unexplained. V and J calls and clone size come straight from that table; D and trimming were deduced from the DNA. Within this sample are 13,000 or so clones, with over 65% of them counted one time only. Clones ranked in the top ten supply 7% to 8.5% of the sample.

What the work shows at the level of the full study, not this receptor alone: The response-prediction model combining TCR metrics and mutation burden needs validation in larger, independent patient cohorts.

The treatment or condition tag for this specimen amounts to: randomized to nivolumab then ipilimumab (arm A) or the reverse (arm B). None of the patients in the trial had previously been given DNA-damaging chemotherapy. Thawed PBMCs were sorted on a FACS Aria II flow cytometer to isolate live CD3+CD8+ cells negative for CD19 and CD56. The samples were obtained from melanoma patients enrolled in CheckMate 064, an open-label, randomized phase II trial testing sequential checkpoint blockade. Leukapheresis was used to collect peripheral blood mononuclear cells, which were then purified with Ficoll-Paque and frozen in human serum with about 9.5% DMSO. Immediately after sorting, the purity of the sorted blood CD3+CD8+ cells was confirmed to be >98%, and DNA was then extracted. V drops 3 bases and J drops 1 base, leaving 13 bases in between. CDR1 SGDLS and CDR2 YYNGEE were looked up in the germline V gene. From the cysteine up to the phenylalanine, the CDR3 has a length of 16 residues. The read is trimmed to its CDR3 DNA, 48 bases read in frame from base 1.

Sequencing used CD8+ T cells sorted from blood (inferred from file names), obtained from a patient given nivolumab and ipilimumab in sequence. The receptor was derived from a human donor with melanoma. This sequence uses TRBV9 and TRBJ2-2, with the D segment identity uncertain. This receptor has the CDR3 CASSGWATENTGELFF. In nucleotide form, the sequence is TGTGCCAGCAGCGGATGGGCTACAGAGAACACCGGGGAGCTGTTTTTT.